These T cell receptor beta chains were read from a single sample in a study of blood T cell repertoires in COVID-19. The method was immunoSEQ multiplex PCR; TCRdb's version includes in-frame clones alone and lacks a portion of them. Among under 250,000 clones, 85% were seen once, and the ten largest hold more than 2%. Sequenced input: peripheral blood. The receptors shown here come from a woman between 70 and 85 years old with COVID-19, enrolled during active disease. CDR3s include the opening cysteine and the closing phenylalanine or tryptophan. A D gene is named only where the DNA matches it firmly. The size field is filled for only some rows; it gives once, few, many or a size class.

TRBV28	TRBJ1-1	-	-	TGTGCCAGCAGACACTCAACATTGGGGGGTGCTTTCTTT	CASRHSTLGGAFF
TRBV9	TRBJ2-7	TRBD2	-	TGTGCCAGCAGCCGAGGACTAGCGGGGGGTGACGAGCAGTACTTC	CASSRGLAGGDEQYF
TRBV7-2	TRBJ2-7	TRBD1	-	TGTGCCAGCAGCTTAGGTGCAGGGGGCCAGTACGAGCAGTACTTC	CASSLGAGGQYEQYF
TRBV12-5	TRBJ1-3	-	-	TGTGCTAGTGGTTTGGTACTAGGAAACACCATATATTTT	CASGLVLGNTIYF
TRBV7-2	TRBJ1-4	TRBD1	-	TGTGCCAGCAGCCCCACGGGACAGGGATATGAAAAACTGTTTTTT	CASSPTGQGYEKLFF
TRBV15	TRBJ2-4	-	-	TGTGCCACCAGCAGAGATCGGGGGGCCAAAAACATTCAGTACTTC	CATSRDRGAKNIQYF
TRBV18	TRBJ1-6	TRBD1	-	TGTGCCAGCTCATGGGGACAGGATAATTCACCCCTCCACTTT	CASSWGQDNSPLHF
TRBV7-9	TRBJ2-3	TRBD2	-	TGTGCCAGCAGCCCCGGCGGGAGTTTTACAGATACGCAGTATTTT	CASSPGGSFTDTQYF
TRBV6-2/TRBV6-3	TRBJ1-5	TRBD1	-	TGTGCCAGCAGTTCGGGACAGGGAAACCATCAGCCCCAGCATTTT	CASSSGQGNHQPQHF
TRBV19	TRBJ1-6	-	once	TGTGCCAGTAGCTTCAGCCGTGAGGGTAATTCACCCCTCCACTTT	CASSFSREGNSPLHF
TRBV3-1/TRBV3-2	TRBJ2-7	-	-	TGTGCCAGCAGCCAGGGGGGTCTGGGCGAGCAGTACTTC	CASSQGGLGEQYF
TRBV3-1/TRBV3-2	TRBJ1-2	-	once	TGTGCCAGCAGCCACAGCTTAACAGATTATGGCTACACCTTC	CASSHSLTDYGYTF
TRBV18	TRBJ2-2	TRBD2	-	TGTGCCAGCTCACCACCTAGCGGGAGCACCGGGGAGCTGTTTTTT	CASSPPSGSTGELFF
TRBV19	TRBJ1-5	-	-	TGTGCCAGTAGTGCACAGGGTAATAGCAATCAGCCCCAGCATTTT	CASSAQGNSNQPQHF
TRBV19	TRBJ2-2	TRBD2	-	TGTGCCAGTAGGGAGGGGACTAGCGGGAGAGGGACCGGGGAGCTGTTTTTT	CASREGTSGRGTGELFF
TRBV4-2	TRBJ2-7	-	-	TGTGCCAGCAGCCAAGTTGCGGGGAAGAGCTCCTACGAGCAGTACTTC	CASSQVAGKSSYEQYF
TRBV7-2	TRBJ1-2	TRBD1	few	TGTGCCAGCAGCCCCCTTCCGGGACAGGTCTATGGCTACACCTTC	CASSPLPGQVYGYTF
TRBV2	TRBJ1-1	-	-	TGTGCCAGCAGTGATCGGGGTATGGGGGGGACTGAAGCTTTCTTT	CASSDRGMGGTEAFF
TRBV9	TRBJ1-1	-	-	TGTGCCAGCAGCACCACTCCGGGAAACACTGAAGCTTTCTTT	CASSTTPGNTEAFF
TRBV19	TRBJ1-2	-	-	TGTGCCAGTAGTATGCGGACAACAGGGTTAGGCTACACCTTC	CASSMRTTGLGYTF
TRBV18	TRBJ1-6	-	-	TGTGCCAGCTCACCACCGCAGAATTCACCCCTCCACTTT	CASSPPQNSPLHF
TRBV18	TRBJ2-7	-	once	TGTGCCAGCTCACCACCGACTCTCCTATACGAGCAGTACTTC	CASSPPTLLYEQYF
TRBV7-2	TRBJ1-6	TRBD1	-	TGTGCCAGCAGCATACGACAGGGAGCCCTTAATTCACCCCTCCACTTT	CASSIRQGALNSPLHF
TRBV5-1	TRBJ1-1	-	-	TGCGCCAGCAGCTTGGTTGAGGACACTGAAGCTTTCTTT	CASSLVEDTEAFF
TRBV5-1	TRBJ2-7	-	-	TGCGCCAGCAGCTGGGAGGGGGGCCGCTCCTACGAGCAGTACTTC	CASSWEGGRSYEQYF
TRBV2	TRBJ2-3	TRBD2	-	TGTGCCAGCCGACGGCTAGCGGGGAGCGCAGATACGCAGTATTTT	CASRRLAGSADTQYF
TRBV2	TRBJ1-2	-	-	TGTGCCAGCAGCACAGGGTTGGACTATGGCTACACCTTC	CASSTGLDYGYTF
TRBV19	TRBJ1-5	-	-	TGTGCCAGTAGTATAAGGGGTTTGACTGGCAATCAGCCCCAGCATTTT	CASSIRGLTGNQPQHF
TRBV5-8	TRBJ2-1	TRBD2	-	TGTGCCAGCACCCCGGCCGGGGCGCGGGGGAGGTTGGGTGAGCAGTTCTTC	CASTPAGARGRLGEQFF
TRBV7-2	TRBJ2-5	-	-	TGTGCCAGCAGCTTACAATGGACTAAAGAGACCCAGTACTTC	CASSLQWTKETQYF
TRBV9	TRBJ1-6	TRBD1	-	TGTGCCAGCAGTTACGGACAGGAAAATTCACCCCTCCACTTT	CASSYGQENSPLHF
TRBV6-2/TRBV6-3	TRBJ1-4	-	-	TGTGCCAGCAGTTACTCTGGGCGGGATAATGAAAAACTGTTTTTT	CASSYSGRDNEKLFF
TRBV9	TRBJ1-1	TRBD1	-	TGTGCCAGCAGCGCACGAGGGACAGCGAACACTGAAGCTTTCTTT	CASSARGTANTEAFF
TRBV7-9	TRBJ2-5	-	-	TGTGCCAGCAGCTTCTCGGCGGTCCCCCAAGAGACCCAGTACTTC	CASSFSAVPQETQYF
TRBV23-1	TRBJ1-1	-	-	TGCGCCAGCAGTCTAGATCCCCGGTATGAAGCTTTCTTT	CASSLDPRYEAFF
TRBV7-2	TRBJ2-2	TRBD2	-	TGTGCCAGCAGCTTAGATAGGACTAGCGGGAACACCGGGGAGCTGTTTTTT	CASSLDRTSGNTGELFF
TRBV7-2	TRBJ2-3	-	-	TGTGCCAGCAGCTTAGGGCAGGGGACAGATACGCAGTATTTT	CASSLGQGTDTQYF
TRBV15	TRBJ1-1	TRBD1	-	TGTGCCACCAGCAGAGATTGGGGACAGACCACTGAAGCTTTCTTT	CATSRDWGQTTEAFF
TRBV19	TRBJ2-5	TRBD1	-	TGTGCCAGTAGTATAGAAGGGACAGGGGAAGAGACCCAGTACTTC	CASSIEGTGEETQYF
TRBV9	TRBJ1-2	-	-	TGTGCCAGCAGCGTAGCTTCCCAGGGAGGTGGCTACACCTTC	CASSVASQGGGYTF
TRBV3-1/TRBV3-2	TRBJ2-7	TRBD2	-	TGTGCCAGCAGCCCGGGACTAGGTCGTTACGAGCAGTACTTC	CASSPGLGRYEQYF
TRBV2	TRBJ2-1	TRBD2	-	TGTGCCAGCAGAGGCGGACTAGCGGATTCCTCGTATGAGCAGTTCTTC	CASRGGLADSSYEQFF